Below are 7 T cell receptor beta chains sequenced from a single sample in a study of CD8 T cells in Susac syndrome. An amount of RNA that ranged from roughly 0.5 to 1 ug was reverse transcribed with random hexamers. MiXCR, run by TCRdb on the immunoSEQ multiplex PCR reads, gives a single entry per CDR3 protein. The table shows roughly 130,000 distinct CDR3 sequences, with roughly 95% occurring only once. The sample was CD4+ T cells from PBMCs. These receptor sequences come from a human donor with Susac syndrome.

The chain has TRBV5-1 and TRBJ2-2; 8 positions match TRBD1. Germline lookup yields CDR1 SGHRS and CDR2 YFSETQ. The CDR3 runs to 15 residues. V shed 1 base, J shed 4 bases, and the junction held 3 bases outside the gene matches. This CDR3 is CASSLIGQGTGELFF. In nucleotides, the CDR3 is TGCGCCAGCAGCTTGATCGGACAGGGCACCGGGGAGCTGTTTTTT.

The genes are TRBV29-1 and TRBJ1-1; TRBD1 matches 8 bases. This CDR3 has 15 residues. Germline CDR1 and CDR2: SQVTM and ANQGSEA. The ends lost 7 bases at V and 4 bases at J; junction bases unmatched: 14. The CDR3 nucleotides read TGCAGCGCCGAGTCCCCCACAGGGGGGGGCACTGAAGCTTTCTTT. It translates to CSAESPTGGGTEAFF.

This CDR3 is CASSQLALNDGYTF. In DNA form, the CDR3 reads TGTGCCAGCAGCCAATTAGCGTTAAACGATGGCTACACCTTC. The chain recombines TRBV14 with TRBJ1-2, with D hard to call. Per the germline V gene, CDR1 is SGHDN and CDR2 is FVKESK. The CDR3 is made up of 14 amino acids. V lost 2 bases, J lost 6 bases, and 13 bases lay in between.

The chain employs TRBV6-1 and TRBJ2-5; TRBD1 matches at 9 bases. The length of the CDR3 is 16 residues. The V gene end was trimmed by 2 bases and the J gene end by 7 bases; junction bases not matched to a gene: 11. Germline CDR1 and CDR2: MNHNS and SASEGT. DNA of the CDR3: TGTGCCAGCAGTGAAAGCCCCGGGACAGGGAGCGGGACCCAGTACTTC. It encodes CASSESPGTGSGTQYF.

The rearrangement joins TRBV12-3 or TRBV12-4 to TRBJ1-1, with a possible D match to TRBD1 (5 bases). CDR3 length: 14 amino acids. V lost 5 bases, J lost 4 bases, and 14 bases lay in between. The CDR3 DNA reads as TGTGCCAGCAGTCTGGGACTTGTAATCACTGAAGCTTTCTTT. Translating gives CASSLGLVITEAFF.

The chain couples TRBV29-1 to TRBJ1-1; the D is unclear. Germline assignment: CDR1 SQVTM and CDR2 ANQGSEA. Between the trimmed V and J ends, which lost 8 bases and 1 base, there was a span of 8 bases. CDR3 length: 11 amino acids. The CDR3 is CSPQKNTEAFF. The CDR3 nucleotides read TGCAGCCCTCAGAAGAACACTGAAGCTTTCTTT.

The chain recombines TRBV3-1 with TRBJ2-1; 7 bases fit TRBD2. V lost 3 bases to trimming and J lost 6 bases; unmatched junction nucleotides: 8. This CDR3 has 15 amino acids. CDR1 is LGHDT, CDR2 YNNKEL, per germline (reference sequence). The CDR3 DNA sequence: TGTGCCAGCAGCCAGCCCGGACTAGGTTTCAATGAGCAGTTCTTC. It specifies CASSQPGLGFNEQFF.